The 20 T cell receptor beta chains below were found in one sample sequenced in a study of cytomegalovirus exposure and HLA in healthy donors (dated by TCRdb to about 2017). Library creation used the immunoSEQ multiplex PCR assay. The multiplex PCR relied on a mix of 60 forward primers for TCR Vbeta segments and 13 reverse primers for TCR Jbeta segments. The table was pulled from immuneACCESS by TCRdb, which kept in-frame rearrangements only. Such tables lose some clones; where checked, under half of the loss comes from unresolved V genes, and the rest has no known cause. The sample table contains some 90,000 clones; only one count was recorded for 65% of them. The ten top clones hold over 5% of the sample. Sequenced: PBMCs. All receptors come from a boy aged 5-17 years in good health and CMV-seropositive.

The chain combines TRBV27 with TRBJ2-2; 11 bases agree with TRBD1. The V and J ends lost 3 bases and 3 bases, in that order; junction bases with no gene match: 6. Germline assignment: CDR1 MNHEY and CDR2 SMNVEV (reference sequence). CDR3 size: 17 residues. The CDR3 loop is CASSLMRTGGDTGELFF. CDR3 sequence (DNA): TGTGCCAGCAGTTTGATGAGGACAGGGGGCGACACCGGGGAGCTGTTTTTT.

This rearrangement joins TRBV27 to TRBJ2-1; the D is unclear. Germline V gene data show CDR1 as MNHEY and CDR2 as SMNVEV (reference sequence). Trimming stripped 2 bases from V and 8 bases from J, with 10 bases between. The CDR3 loop spans 13 amino acids. The CDR3 DNA reads TGTGCCAGCAGTTTAGCCAGTTTTTATGAGCAGTTCTTC. Amino acids: CASSLASFYEQFF.

This clone was picked up a small number of times. The chain recombines TRBV6-6 with TRBJ1-4; D gene ambiguous. The CDR3 has 13 residues. Between the trimmed V and J ends, which lost 7 bases and 4 bases, there was a span of 10 bases. The germline CDR1 and CDR2 sequences are MNHNY and SVGAGI (reference sequence). The CDR3 reads CASNLQHNEKLFF. In nucleotides, the CDR3 is TGTGCCAGCAATCTACAGCATAATGAAAAACTGTTTTTT.

V gene TRBV6-5 combines with J gene TRBJ1-2, with D perhaps TRBD1 (5 bases). The germline V gene has CDR1 MNHEY and CDR2 SVGAGI. Trimming removed 5 bases from V and 0 bases from J, with 10 bases in between. The CDR3 is 14 residues long. The CDR3 region is CASSLGQSNYGYTF. CDR3 bases: TGTGCCAGCAGTCTGGGGCAATCTAACTATGGCTACACCTTC.

The V call is TRBV5-6, the J call TRBJ1-2, with 10 nucleotides matching TRBD1. Looked up from germline, CDR1 is SGHDT and CDR2 is YYEEEE. Losses at the gene ends were 4 bases for V and 7 bases for J; bases not matched to a gene: 4. The CDR3 consists of 13 residues. CDR3 loop: CASSPGTGAGYTF. The CDR3 DNA sequence: TGTGCCAGCAGCCCCGGGACAGGGGCTGGCTACACCTTC.

The table lists this clone with a few counts. The chain employs TRBV9 and TRBJ2-1; possible D gene TRBD2, 6 bases. Germline loops: CDR1 SGDLS, CDR2 YYNGEE. The CDR3 loop spans 13 amino acids. Trimming left V 6 bases short and J 8 bases short, with 15 bases between. The CDR3 loop is CASTAGTSDEQFF. The CDR3 region has the DNA TGTGCCAGCACCGCGGGGACCTCGGATGAGCAGTTCTTC.

This clone was picked up a small number of times. V gene TRBV29-1 combines with J gene TRBJ1-5; tentative D call: TRBD1 (5 bases). Trimming removed 6 bases from V and 6 bases from J, with 15 bases in between. There are 13 residues in the CDR3. The V gene's germline CDR1 is SQVTM and CDR2 ANQGSEA. In nucleotides, the CDR3 is TGCAGCGTGGGGGAGGGAAGCGGTCAGCCCCAGCATTTT. Its translation is CSVGEGSGQPQHF. The whole variable domain, remainder taken from reference TRBV29-1 and TRBJ1-5, is SAVISQKPSRDICQRGTSLTIQCQVDSQVTMMFWYRQQPGQSLTLIATANQGSEATYESGFVIDKFPISRPNLTFSTLTVSNMSPEDSSIYLCSVGEGSGQPQHFGDGTRLSIL.

Only a few counts were recorded for this clone. The chain uses TRBV19 and TRBJ1-1; TRBD1 aligns across 7 bases. Trimming at V came to 9 bases and at J to 7 bases, leaving 14 bases not matched to a gene. The germline V gene has CDR1 LNHDA and CDR2 SQIVND (reference sequence). The CDR3 spans 14 residues. The CDR3 here is CASQLPGGKNEAFF. The DNA for the CDR3 is TGTGCCAGCCAGCTCCCAGGGGGTAAAAATGAAGCTTTCTTT.

The chain recombines TRBV2 with TRBJ1-4; 10 bases are shared with TRBD1. Germline V gives CDR1 SNHLY, CDR2 FYNNEI. Trimming took 6 bases from V and 10 from J; bases not matched to a gene: 5. The CDR3 consists of 13 residues. The chain's CDR3 is CASRGDRGGKLFF. In DNA, the CDR3 is TGTGCCAGCAGGGGGGACAGGGGCGGAAAACTGTTTTTT.

The chain uses TRBV11-3 and TRBJ1-1, with D perhaps TRBD1 (6 bases). Trimming left V 5 bases short and J 7 bases short, with 14 bases between. There are 13 residues in the CDR3. Germline CDR1 and CDR2: SGHNT and YENEEA. The CDR3, as DNA: TGTGCCAGCAGCCTCCGGGACACCAATGAAGCTTTCTTT. Protein product: CASSLRDTNEAFF.

Note on this clone: At one end the junction does not follow the germline gene, possibly because of a read error. In DNA, the CDR3 is TGTGCCAGCAGCCAAGCCAGTGGGAGAAACTATGGCTACCCCTTC. Translating gives CASSQASGRNYGYPF. This rearrangement joins TRBV4-2 to TRBJ1-2, with unresolved D. This CDR3 is 15 amino acids long. Per the germline V gene, CDR1 is LGHNA and CDR2 is YNFKEQ.

The rearrangement joins TRBV25-1 to TRBJ1-6; D may be TRBD1 (5 bases). CDR3 length: 15 amino acids. The V and J ends lost 0 bases and 7 bases respectively, with 10 bases between them. Germline-derived CDR1 and CDR2 are MGHDK and SYGVNS. Here the CDR3 reads CASSEYPGSNSPLHF. CDR3 nucleotide sequence: TGTGCCAGCAGTGAATATCCAGGGTCGAATTCACCCCTCCACTTT. Filled out from reference TRBV25-1 and TRBJ1-6, the complete variable domain reads EADIYQTPRYLVIGTGKKITLECSQTMGHDKMYWYQQDPGMELHLIHYSYGVNSTEKGDLSSESTVSRIRTEHFPLTLESARPSHTSQYLCASSEYPGSNSPLHFGNGTRLTVT.

V gene TRBV19 combines with J gene TRBJ1-1, with D unclear. This CDR3 contains 16 residues. Germline CDR1 LNHDA, CDR2 SQIVND (reference sequence). With 4 bases removed from V and 4 bases from J, the gap between germline ends came to 19 bases. The CDR3 DNA sequence: TGTGCCAGTAGTACTACGTTCGCGGGGATAGGCACTGAAGCTTTCTTT. It translates to CASSTTFAGIGTEAFF.

The V call is TRBV7-9, the J call TRBJ1-1, with TRBD1 matching over 7 bases. CDR3 length: 15 amino acids. V gave up 1 base and J gave up 4 bases; unmatched junction bases: 6. In germline, CDR1 is SEHNR, CDR2 FQNEAQ (reference sequence). The chain's CDR3 is CASSLVEGAGTEAFF. CDR3 coding DNA: TGTGCCAGCAGCTTAGTAGAGGGGGCGGGCACTGAAGCTTTCTTT.

This clone has a single count. The V call is TRBV7-9, the J call TRBJ1-2; the match to TRBD1 covers 7 bases. V lost 5 bases and J lost 13; bases outside the gene matches: 13. Germline CDR1 reads SEHNR; CDR2 reads FQNEAQ (reference sequence). The CDR3 runs to 13 residues. The CDR3 sequence: CASSETTGTRCTF. The CDR3 DNA sequence: TGTGCCAGCAGCGAAACGACAGGGACCCGGTGCACCTTC.

This clone has only a few counts. The chain joins TRBV10-3 to TRBJ1-1; perhaps TRBD1 as D (5 bases). From germline, CDR1 is ENHRY and CDR2 SYGVKD. The CDR3 contains 14 residues. The ends were cut back, 6 bases at V and 6 bases at J, with 17 bases in the middle. The CDR3 nucleotides read TGTGCCATCAGAAACCAATTGCGGGGGGCTGAAGCTTTCTTT. Its translation is CAIRNQLRGAEAFF.

This clone has a handful of counts. V usage is TRBV9 and J usage is TRBJ2-7; possible D gene TRBD1, 5 bases. Trimming removed 0 bases from V and 2 bases from J, with 12 bases in between. The CDR3 has 15 residues. Germline CDR1 reads SGDLS; CDR2 reads YYNGEE. CDR3 sequence (DNA): TGTGCCAGCAGCGTAGGTGCAGGGCGGACCTACGAGCAGTACTTC. It specifies CASSVGAGRTYEQYF.

This clone occurred once. The rearrangement uses TRBV6-5 and TRBJ1-1; no clear D gene. The CDR3 contains 13 residues. V was shortened by 0 bases and J by 7 bases, with 9 bases between the two germline ends. From germline, CDR1 is MNHEY and CDR2 SVGAGI. This CDR3 is CASSYSRAVEAFF. CDR3 DNA: TGTGCCAGCAGTTACTCGAGGGCAGTTGAAGCTTTCTTT.

The chain uses TRBV7-9 and TRBJ1-3; D possibly corresponds to TRBD1 (5 bases). Trimming shortened V by 1 base and J by 2 bases, and 9 bases separated the two germline ends. There are 15 residues in the CDR3. The germline gives CDR1 SEHNR, CDR2 FQNEAQ (reference sequence). The CDR3 protein is CASSLVSGAGNTIYF. In DNA, the CDR3 is TGTGCCAGCAGCTTAGTTTCGGGGGCTGGAAACACCATATATTTT.

The V and J genes are TRBV21-1 and TRBJ1-5. TRBV21-1 constitutes a pseudogene. The CDR3 consists of 12 residues. In DNA, the CDR3 is TGTGCCAGCAGCAGGGGAGGGCAGCCCCAGAATTTT. Its protein is CASSRGGQPQNF.